Presented here are 17 T cell receptor beta chains from one specimen sequenced in a study of control samples from healthy donors and cancer patients (dated by TCRdb to 2018 to 2021). Library generation was performed with the immunoSEQ multiplex PCR assay. The table comes from immuneACCESS by way of TCRdb, which keeps in-frame sequences with V and J called. Part of the clones is missing from these tables; in studies checked, under half for an unresolved V gene and the rest for unknown reasons. A total of about 160,000 clones appear in this sample, approximately 94% of them only once. The leading ten clones occupy approximately 14% of the sample. The sample was PBMCs. These receptors originate from a man in his sixties with colorectal cancer.

The CDR3 coding sequence is TGCGCCAGCAGCTTGTCTAGCGGGGTACAAGAGACCCAGTACTTC. Encoded protein: CASSLSSGVQETQYF. The chain recombines TRBV5-1 with TRBJ2-5, with TRBD2 matching 9 bases. Trimming took 1 base from V and 2 from J; bases not matched to a gene: 3. The CDR3 spans 15 residues. Germline values: CDR1 SGHRS, CDR2 YFSETQ.

This chain connects TRBV28 to TRBJ2-7; 10 bases are a match to TRBD1. With V trimmed by 6 bases and J by 3 bases, 14 bases remained unmatched. CDR1 MDHEN and CDR2 SYDVKM come from the germline V gene. There are 17 residues in the CDR3. CDR3: CASRYSGTGASRYEQYF. CDR3 DNA sequence: TGTGCCAGCAGGTATAGCGGGACAGGGGCCTCCCGCTACGAGCAGTACTTC. Variable domain in full (rest from reference TRBV28 and TRBJ2-7): DVKVTQSSRYLVKRTGEKVFLECVQDMDHENMFWYRQDPGLGLRLIYFSYDVKMKEKGDIPEGYSVSREKKERFSLILESASTNQTSMYLCASRYSGTGASRYEQYFGPGTRLTVT.

The rearrangement links TRBV5-1 to TRBJ1-1, with D maybe TRBD1 (5 bases). Germline CDR1 reads SGHRS; CDR2 reads YFSETQ. The V end was cut by 5 bases, the J end by 2 bases, with 13 bases between. The CDR3 extends over 14 amino acids. The CDR3, as DNA: TGCGCCAGCAGACCCGAGGGGCCCAACACTGAAGCTTTCTTT. This translates into CASRPEGPNTEAFF.

The chain combines TRBV7-9 with TRBJ2-4, with 7 nucleotides matching TRBD1. CDR1 SEHNR and CDR2 FQNEAQ come from the germline V gene (reference sequence). This CDR3 is built from 14 residues. V shed 5 bases and J 4 bases; nucleotides not matched to a gene: 5. In DNA form, the CDR3 reads TGTGCCAGCAGCCTACAGGGGCCAAAAAACATTCAGTACTTC. It specifies CASSLQGPKNIQYF.

The V gene is TRBV7-9, the J gene TRBJ1-2; no clear D. From germline, CDR1 is SEHNR and CDR2 FQNEAQ (reference sequence). There are 13 residues in the CDR3. The ends were cut back, 1 base at V and 7 bases at J, with 10 bases in the middle. The DNA for the CDR3 is TGTGCCAGCAGCTTAGGCGGGGAGGTTGGCTACACCTTC. As protein: CASSLGGEVGYTF.

The J gene is TRBJ2-1, the V gene TRBV4-1, with 8 nucleotides matching TRBD2. There are 15 residues in the CDR3. Germline CDR1 and CDR2: MGHRA and YSYEKL. Trimming cost V 4 bases and J 0 bases; bases outside gene matches: 2. CDR3 sequence: CASSRTSSSYNEQFF. The CDR3 nucleotides read TGCGCCAGCAGCCGGACTAGCAGCTCCTACAATGAGCAGTTCTTC.

This clone was observed once. The rearrangement joins TRBV15 to TRBJ2-7; D might be TRBD1 or TRBD2, each matching 5 bases. V lost 7 bases and J lost 6, with 16 bases in between. The V gene's germline CDR1 is LNHNV and CDR2 YYDKDF (reference sequence). This CDR3 spans 13 amino acids. CDR3 residues: CATKNPTGLEQYF. The CDR3 nucleotides read TGTGCCACCAAGAATCCGACGGGGCTCGAGCAGTACTTC.

The chain has TRBV24-1 and TRBJ2-7, with 11 positions matching TRBD1. This CDR3 is built from 18 residues. The germline gives CDR1 KGHDR, CDR2 SFDVKD. V lost 12 bases and J lost 3; bases outside the gene matches: 21. CDR3 amino acids: CAQPQGQGEPLIGYEQYF. In nucleotides, the CDR3 is TGTGCCCAACCTCAGGGACAGGGGGAGCCCCTTATAGGCTACGAGCAGTACTTC.

This chain joins TRBV5-4 and TRBJ1-1; 11 positions agree with TRBD1. CDR3 length equals 15 residues. Germline trimming cut 4 bases from V and 4 bases from J; bases unmatched to any gene: 6. The germline gives CDR1 SGHNT, CDR2 YYREEE (reference sequence). The DNA for the CDR3 is TGTGCCAGCAGCGCGGACAGGGGGCGCAGCACTGAAGCTTTCTTT. Translated, it gives CASSADRGRSTEAFF.

The chain combines TRBV5-1 with TRBJ2-3; TRBD1 matches at 9 bases. This CDR3 contains 15 residues. Germline CDR1 is SGHRS and CDR2 is YFSETQ. The ends lost 3 bases at V and 4 bases at J; junction bases unmatched: 6. CDR3 amino acids: CASSSTGGDADTQYF. The CDR3 DNA reads as TGCGCCAGCAGCTCTACAGGGGGCGACGCAGATACGCAGTATTTT.

V usage is TRBV19 and J usage is TRBJ2-7; 7 bases are shared with TRBD1. This CDR3 comprises 14 residues. Trimming removed 9 bases from V and 1 base from J; junction bases left unmatched: 9. Germline V CDR1 and CDR2: LNHDA, SQIVND (reference sequence). The CDR3 is CASRLRTGSYEQYF. CDR3 in DNA: TGTGCCAGCCGCTTACGGACAGGATCCTACGAGCAGTACTTC.

This chain connects TRBV4-3 to TRBJ1-1; 12 nucleotides align to TRBD1. The CDR3 runs 17 residues. V trimming: 3 bases; J trimming: 1 base; junction bases outside the gene matches: 6. Germline V CDR1 and CDR2: LGHNA, YSLEER. The CDR3 reads CASSHGTGGAQNTEAFF. CDR3 coding DNA: TGCGCCAGCAGCCACGGGACAGGGGGCGCCCAGAACACTGAAGCTTTCTTT.

The rearrangement joins TRBV29-1 to TRBJ1-5; TRBD1 is a possible D gene (5 bases). Trimming removed 4 bases from V and 5 bases from J, with 12 bases in between. CDR3 size: 13 residues. Germline CDR1 SQVTM, CDR2 ANQGSEA. The CDR3 coding sequence is TGCAGCGTTGTGCCCAGGGCCGATCAGCCCCAGCATTTT. This sequence encodes CSVVPRADQPQHF.

The chain couples TRBV5-1 to TRBJ1-4; weak D call: TRBD1 (6 bases). Looked up from germline, CDR1 is SGHRS and CDR2 is YFSETQ. The CDR3 has 14 amino acids. V shed 0 bases and J shed 7 bases, with 10 bases lying between them. CDR3 amino acids: CASSLVGGGEKLFF. The CDR3 DNA follows: TGCGCCAGCAGCTTGGTTGGAGGGGGTGAAAAACTGTTTTTT.

The V and J genes are TRBV7-2 and TRBJ1-3; 9 bases match TRBD1. Germline V CDR1 and CDR2: SGHTA, FQGNSA. The junction had 0 bases not matched to a gene; V was cut back by 1 base and J by 2 bases. There are 15 residues in the CDR3. DNA of the CDR3: TGTGCCAGCAGCTTAGGACAGGGGGCTGGAAACACCATATATTTT. It specifies CASSLGQGAGNTIYF. Supplemented by reference TRBV7-2 and TRBJ1-3, the full variable domain reads GAGVSQSPSNKVTEKGKDVELRCDPISGHTALYWYRQSLGQGLEFLIYFQGNSAPDKSGLPSDRFSAERTGGSVSTLTIQRTQQEDSAVYLCASSLGQGAGNTIYFGEGSWLTVV.

This chain connects TRBV5-8 to TRBJ1-2, with a possible D match to TRBD1 (5 bases). The length of the CDR3 is 12 residues. Germline V CDR1 and CDR2: SGHTS, YDEGEE. With 2 bases removed from V and 7 bases from J, the gap between germline ends came to 9 bases. CDR3: CASSFRGGGYTF. The CDR3 nucleotides read TGTGCCAGCAGCTTTCGGGGGGGTGGCTACACCTTC. The variable domain in full, with the rest retrieved from reference TRBV5-8 and TRBJ1-2, is EAGVTQSPTHLIKTRGQQATLRCSPISGHTSVYWYQQALGLGLQFLLWYDEGEERNRGNFPPRFSGRQFPNYSSELNVNALELEDSALYLCASSFRGGGYTFGSGTRLTVV.

This rearrangement joins TRBV3-1 (or the pseudogene TRBV3-2) to TRBJ1-6; D is perhaps TRBD1 (6 bases). CDR1 LGHDT and CDR2 YNNKEL come from the germline V gene (reference sequence). The CDR3 loop spans 15 amino acids. Deletions cut 4 bases from V and 9 bases from J, with 16 bases between. CDR3 loop: CASSPEGVNGSPLHF. The CDR3, as DNA: TGTGCCAGCAGCCCCGAGGGGGTGAACGGTTCACCCCTCCACTTT.